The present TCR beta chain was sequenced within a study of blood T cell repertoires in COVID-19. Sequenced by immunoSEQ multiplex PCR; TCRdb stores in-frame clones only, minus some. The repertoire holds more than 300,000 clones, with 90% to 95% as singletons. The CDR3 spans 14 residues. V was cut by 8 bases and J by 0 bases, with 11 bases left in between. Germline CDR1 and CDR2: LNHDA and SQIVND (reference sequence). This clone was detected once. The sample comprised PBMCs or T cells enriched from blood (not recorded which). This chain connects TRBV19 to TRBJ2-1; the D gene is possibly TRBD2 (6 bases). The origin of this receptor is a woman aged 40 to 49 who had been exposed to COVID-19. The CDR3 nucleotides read TGTGCCAGTCGACGGGAGTCCTCCTACAATGAGCAGTTCTTC. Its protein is CASRRESSYNEQFF. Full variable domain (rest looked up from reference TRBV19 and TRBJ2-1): DGGITQSPKYLFRKEGQNVTLSCEQNLNHDAMYWYRQDPGQGLRLIYYSQIVNDFQKGDIAEGYSVSREKKESFPLTVTSAQKNPTAFYLCASRRESSYNEQFFGPGTRLTVL.